The clone carrying this T cell receptor (beta chain) showed up many times. This record belongs to a study of blood T cell repertoires in COVID-19. Study at large: Sites in the United States, Italy and Spain provided acute and convalescent COVID-19 samples. Sources were T cells, B-cell-depleted T cells, or PBMCs; the material itself was cDNA or gDNA.

Germline CDR1 and CDR2: LNHNV and YYDKDF (reference sequence). This CDR3 contains 16 residues. Trimming took off 0 bases at V and 0 bases at J, with 11 bases between the two ends. In the original analysis: Estimation of nucleated cell counts relied on the amplification of reference gene primers. Only in-frame clones appear in the TCRdb table, and some are missing; sequencing was by immunoSEQ multiplex PCR. V and J calls and clone size are copied from that table; D and trimming were computed from the DNA. The repertoire holds about 360,000 clones, about four fifths seen once, with about 3% in the top ten.

This TCR was recovered from a man younger than 40 with active or convalescent COVID-19. V gene TRBV15 combines with J gene TRBJ1-1; no definite D call. Sequencing was done on a sample of peripheral blood. The CDR3 spells CATSRDREIMNTEAFF. The CDR3, as DNA: TGTGCCACCAGCAGAGATAGGGAGATCATGAACACTGAAGCTTTCTTT. Looking up the rest from reference TRBV15 and TRBJ1-1 gives the full variable domain: DAMVIQNPRYQVTQFGKPVTLSCSQTLNHNVMYWYQQKSSQAPKLLFHYYDKDFNNEADTPDNFQSRRPNTSFCFLDIRSPGLGDTAMYLCATSRDREIMNTEAFFGQGTRLTVV.